A selection of T cell receptor beta chains follows, all from one sample in a study of T cell responses to AZD1222 COVID-19 vaccine. Profiling relied on immunoSEQ multiplex PCR, and the TCRdb table lists in-frame clones only, not all of them. Of about 140,000 clones in the sample, around nine tenths are singletons; the top ten hold roughly 2%. Here the sequenced sample was peripheral blood, taken on day 0 of AZD1222 vaccination. All receptors come from an adult in good health. CDR3s include the opening cysteine and the closing phenylalanine or tryptophan. D genes are given only for firm matches. The size of a clone is reported for some rows only, either as once, few or many, or as a class for expanded clones.

CDR3 length,D gene,clone size,J gene,V gene,CDR3 protein,CDR3 DNA
16,NA,once,TRBJ1-2,TRBV2,CASTLTPWTKTGGYTF,TGTGCCAGCACCCTAACCCCCTGGACGAAAACGGGCGGCTACACCTTC
15,NA,NA,TRBJ2-1,TRBV19,CASRNGPRQGNEQFF,TGTGCCAGTAGAAACGGTCCCCGGCAAGGGAATGAGCAGTTCTTC
11,NA,NA,TRBJ1-2,TRBV20-1,CSASGSYGYTF,TGCAGTGCTAGCGGCAGCTATGGCTACACCTTC
12,NA,once,TRBJ2-3,TRBV18,CASAPSTDTQYF,TGTGCCAGCGCCCCTAGCACAGATACGCAGTATTTT
15,NA,NA,TRBJ2-7,TRBV24-1,CATSEGGARSYEQYF,TGTGCCACCAGTGAGGGAGGAGCCCGCTCCTACGAGCAGTACTTC
15,TRBD1,NA,TRBJ1-2,TRBV28,CASSLLDRVNYGYTF,TGTGCCAGCAGCCTGTTGGACAGGGTTAACTATGGCTACACCTTC
16,NA,NA,TRBJ1-1,TRBV9,CASSVIGGPMNTEAFF,TGTGCCAGCAGCGTAATCGGAGGCCCGATGAACACTGAAGCTTTCTTT
14,NA,NA,TRBJ1-2,TRBV7-9,CASSFPTKNYGYTF,TGTGCCAGCAGCTTTCCGACTAAAAACTATGGCTACACCTTC
14,TRBD1,NA,TRBJ2-1,TRBV6-4,CASSDTPTGNEQFF,TGTGCCAGCAGTGACACCCCGACAGGGAATGAGCAGTTCTTC
12,NA,NA,TRBJ2-5,TRBV2,CASSVSWETQYF,TGTGCCAGCAGTGTTTCCTGGGAGACCCAGTACTTC
13,NA,few,TRBJ1-6,TRBV30,CACSGEYNSPLHF,TGTGCCTGTTCGGGAGAATATAATTCACCCCTCCACTTT
15,NA,NA,TRBJ1-1,TRBV11-3,CASSPGGGGDTEAFF,TGTGCCAGCAGCCCAGGTGGTGGGGGGGACACTGAAGCTTTCTTT
11,NA,few,TRBJ2-5,TRBV5-1,CASSVQETQYF,TGCGCCAGCAGCGTCCAAGAGACCCAGTACTTC
16,TRBD1,NA,TRBJ1-6,TRBV6-1,CASSDRTGYQNSPLHF,TGTGCCAGCAGTGATAGGACAGGGTACCAAAATTCACCCCTCCACTTT
20,NA,few,TRBJ2-7,TRBV1,CTSSQDPKMITGVNFYEQYF,TGCACCAGCAGCCAAGATCCCAAAATGATTACGGGAGTAAATTTCTACGAGCAGTACTTC
14,TRBD1,NA,TRBJ2-7,TRBV7-3,CASSSPGQRYEQYF,TGTGCCAGCAGCTCCCCGGGACAGCGCTACGAGCAGTACTTC
17,NA,NA,TRBJ1-4,TRBV15,CATSRDKGSIEGEKLFF,TGTGCCACCAGCAGGGATAAGGGGTCGATAGAGGGTGAAAAACTGTTTTTT